The 24 T cell receptor beta chains listed next were all sequenced from one sample in a study of cytomegalovirus exposure and HLA in healthy donors (dated by TCRdb to the late 2010s). The protocol used for the library was the immunoSEQ multiplex PCR assay. TCRdb obtained this table from immuneACCESS and retained in-frame rearrangements with V and J assigned. These tables miss some clones; where compared with another copy, unresolved V genes account for less than half of the shortfall, and the remainder is unexplained. For this sample the table gives some 190,000 clones, of which approximately 86% were detected only once. 6% to 8% of the sample goes to the ten largest clones. Sequenced material: PBMCs. The receptors originated from a young man in good health and CMV-seropositive.

The CDR3 sequence is CASGPYEQYF. CDR3 bases: TGTGCCAGCGGTCCCTACGAGCAGTACTTC. This chain connects TRBV6-5 to TRBJ2-7; D call uncertain. This CDR3 contains 10 residues. Deletions cut 8 bases from V and 2 bases from J, with 4 bases between. CDR1 and CDR2 (germline): MNHEY, SVGAGI.

The V call is TRBV7-9, the J call TRBJ1-1; D remains unclear. The V end was cut by 3 bases, the J end by 1 base, with 6 bases between. The germline gives CDR1 SEHNR, CDR2 FQNEAQ (reference sequence). This CDR3 is 13 amino acids long. In DNA, the CDR3 is TGTGCCAGCAGCTTCCCACGGAACACTGAAGCTTTCTTT. The encoded protein is CASSFPRNTEAFF.

The chain has TRBV25-1 and TRBJ2-4; 7 bases are a match to TRBD2. Germline CDR1 reads MGHDK; CDR2 reads SYGVNS. J was trimmed by 3 bases and V by 10 bases; bases with no gene match: 9. The length of the CDR3 is 14 residues. In DNA, the CDR3 is TGTGCCACCCATGGGGGGGTGGGCAAAAACATTCAGTACTTC. It is translated as CATHGGVGKNIQYF.

This clone turned up a few times. Different DNA sequences within this sample yield the same CDR3. The chain combines TRBV2 with TRBJ1-2; no reliable D call. Germline V gives CDR1 SNHLY, CDR2 FYNNEI. There are 12 residues in the CDR3. Trimming removed 2 bases at V and 2 bases at J, with 3 bases between. CDR3 nucleotides: TGTGCCAGCAGTGAACAGAACTATGGCTACACCTTC. The encoded protein is CASSEQNYGYTF.

This clone has just a few counts. The chain has TRBV6-1 and TRBJ1-6; D call uncertain. The CDR3 sequence is 16 residues long. V lost 3 bases, J lost 0 bases, and 9 bases lay in between. Germline V gene sequence: CDR1 MNHNS, CDR2 SASEGT. The CDR3 here is CASSDLWSSYNSPLHF. As DNA, the CDR3 is TGTGCCAGCAGTGATTTATGGAGCTCCTATAATTCACCCCTCCACTTT.

V is TRBV4-2 and J is TRBJ2-1; 9 positions agree with TRBD2. Germline V gene lookup returns CDR1 LGHNA and CDR2 YNFKEQ. The CDR3 has 15 amino acids. The J segment lost 7 bases and the V segment lost 6 bases, leaving 10 bases of the junction unmatched. The CDR3 is CASRDPGLAMNEQFF. The CDR3, as DNA: TGTGCCAGCAGGGATCCGGGACTAGCCATGAATGAGCAGTTCTTC.

The rearrangement uses TRBV28 and TRBJ1-5; TRBD1 is a possible D gene (6 bases). CDR1 is MDHEN and CDR2 is SYDVKM in the germline V gene. Deletions cut 7 bases from V and 7 bases from J, with 17 bases between. The CDR3 runs to 14 residues. The CDR3, as DNA: TGTGCCAGCAACTTTGGGGGGCTAAGCCAGCCCCAGCATTTT. It is translated as CASNFGGLSQPQHF.

This clone was detected only a few times. This chain connects TRBV28 to TRBJ2-5; 8 bases line up with TRBD2. Germline lookup yields CDR1 MDHEN and CDR2 SYDVKM. The CDR3 covers 14 residues. V dropped 5 bases and J dropped 1; count of bases not matched to a gene: 3. The CDR3 DNA sequence: TGTGCCAGCAGTCCCGGGACTAGCCAAGAGACCCAGTACTTC. Protein: CASSPGTSQETQYF.

The chain has TRBV5-3 and TRBJ1-5; a possible D gene is TRBD1 (6 bases). TRBV5-3 is an ORF, and what it does is uncertain. V was cut by 2 bases and J by 5 bases, with 11 bases left in between. CDR3 length: 14 amino acids. The CDR3 loop reads CARSLGGRDQPQHF. CDR3 coding DNA: TGTGCCAGAAGCTTAGGGGGACGAGATCAGCCCCAGCATTTT.

A single count supports this clone. This chain links TRBV9 with TRBJ1-5, with 9 nucleotides matching TRBD1. CDR3 length: 14 residues. Trimming removed 5 bases from V and 6 bases from J; junction bases left unmatched: 6. Germline V gene sequence: CDR1 SGDLS, CDR2 YYNGEE. CDR3 amino acids: CASSPTGGGQPQHF. Written as DNA, the CDR3 is TGTGCCAGCAGTCCTACAGGGGGCGGTCAGCCCCAGCATTTT.

V gene TRBV5-8 combines with J gene TRBJ1-5; D remains ambiguous. CDR1 is SGHTS and CDR2 is YDEGEE in the germline V gene. The length of the CDR3 is 11 residues. Trimming stripped 0 bases from V and 6 bases from J, with 1 base between. The CDR3 region is CASSLAQPQHF. CDR3 nucleotide sequence: TGTGCCAGCAGCTTGGCTCAGCCCCAGCATTTT.

This sequence joins TRBV19 and TRBJ2-4, with D perhaps TRBD1 (5 bases). CDR1 and CDR2 from the germline V gene are LNHDA and SQIVND (reference sequence). Trimming removed 4 bases from V and 9 bases from J, with 16 bases in between. CDR3 length equals 14 residues. The CDR3 nucleotides are TGTGCCAGTAGTACTCGACAGCTCATAGGCATTCAGTACTTC. It codes for CASSTRQLIGIQYF.

V usage is TRBV5-6 and J usage is TRBJ2-2; D ambiguous. V was cut by 4 bases and J by 0 bases, with 13 bases left in between. The germline CDR1 and CDR2 sequences are SGHDT and YYEEEE. This CDR3 has 16 amino acids. As DNA, the CDR3 is TGTGCCAGCAGCACTCGTATAGAGGCGAACACCGGGGAGCTGTTTTTT. As protein: CASSTRIEANTGELFF.

This rearrangement joins TRBV5-1 to TRBJ1-4; no firm D call. The germline V gene encodes CDR1 SGHRS and CDR2 YFSETQ. This CDR3 has 13 residues. Trimming removed 0 bases at V and 8 bases at J, with 8 bases between. The CDR3 DNA follows: TGCGCCAGCAGCTTGGACTGGGGAGAAAAACTGTTTTTT. It encodes CASSLDWGEKLFF. The whole variable domain, remainder taken from reference TRBV5-1 and TRBJ1-4, is KAGVTQTPRYLIKTRGQQVTLSCSPISGHRSVSWYQQTPGQGLQFLFEYFSETQRNKGNFPGRFSGRQFSNSRSEMNVSTLELGDSALYLCASSLDWGEKLFFGSGTQLSVL.

The chain joins TRBV15 to TRBJ2-7, with TRBD1 matching over 8 bases. Trimming took 2 bases from V and 2 from J; bases not matched to a gene: 8. Germline V gene lookup returns CDR1 LNHNV and CDR2 YYDKDF (reference sequence). The CDR3 length is 16 residues. This CDR3 reads CATSRPGQGNTYEQYF. CDR3 DNA sequence: TGTGCCACCAGCAGACCAGGACAGGGAAACACCTACGAGCAGTACTTC.

DNA for the CDR3: TGTGCCACCCACCTACAGGGATTCAATCAGCCCCAGCATTTT. This codes for CATHLQGFNQPQHF. The J gene is TRBJ1-5, the V gene TRBV6-1; D may be TRBD1 (6 bases). From germline, CDR1 is MNHNS and CDR2 SASEGT. V dropped 10 bases and J dropped 3 bases, with 16 bases sitting between them. The CDR3 is 14 residues long.

This chain connects TRBV5-6 to TRBJ1-5; no clear D. V was cut by 1 base and J by 4 bases, with 3 bases left in between. The CDR3 sequence is 12 residues long. Germline V gene lookup returns CDR1 SGHDT and CDR2 YYEEEE. The CDR3 is CASSLINQPQHF. The CDR3 nucleotides are TGTGCCAGCAGCTTGATTAATCAGCCCCAGCATTTT. Supplemented by reference TRBV5-6 and TRBJ1-5, the full variable domain reads DAGVTQSPTHLIKTRGQQVTLRCSPKSGHDTVSWYQQALGQGPQFIFQYYEEEERQRGNFPDRFSGHQFPNYSSELNVNALLLGDSALYLCASSLINQPQHFGDGTRLSIL.

The chain couples TRBV5-1 to TRBJ2-1; D remains unclear. The CDR3 consists of 13 residues. V lost 7 bases, J lost 0 bases, and 8 bases lay in between. CDR1 and CDR2 (germline): SGHRS, YFSETQ. CDR3: CASHTSSYNEQFF. Written as DNA, the CDR3 is TGCGCCAGCCACACGAGCTCCTACAATGAGCAGTTCTTC.

V gene TRBV19 combines with J gene TRBJ2-3, with D perhaps being TRBD1 or TRBD2 (5 bases each). V lost 3 bases and J lost 3, with 13 bases in between. There are 15 residues in the CDR3. Germline V gives CDR1 LNHDA, CDR2 SQIVND (reference sequence). DNA of the CDR3: TGTGCCAGTAGTATGGGCGAGGGGTGGACAGATACGCAGTATTTT. Translated, it gives CASSMGEGWTDTQYF.

The rearrangement links TRBV7-3 to TRBJ2-7; D gene unclear. CDR1 and CDR2 from the germline V gene are SGHTA and FQGTGA. The V gene lost 4 bases and the J gene lost 0 bases, with 10 bases spanning the gap. The CDR3 has 14 residues. Here the CDR3 reads CASSSDNSSYEQYF. CDR3 DNA sequence: TGTGCCAGCAGCTCAGATAATTCCTCCTACGAGCAGTACTTC.

This clone has only one observation. The V gene is TRBV18, the J gene TRBJ1-1, with 8 bases matching TRBD1. CDR3 length equals 16 residues. V lost 6 bases and J lost 1; bases outside the gene matches: 10. Germline CDR1 KGHSH, CDR2 LQKENI. The CDR3, as DNA: TGTGCCAGCTCCCGCCGAGGACAGGGAGCGAACACTGAAGCTTTCTTT. This encodes CASSRRGQGANTEAFF.

The chain joins TRBV6-6 to TRBJ2-7; D remains unclear. Trimming pared 7 bases from V and 0 bases from J, leaving 10 bases between. CDR1 MNHNY and CDR2 SVGAGI come from the germline V gene (reference sequence). The CDR3 loop spans 13 amino acids. DNA for the CDR3: TGTGCCAGCACCCCAGCTACCTCCTACGAGCAGTACTTC. It yields the protein CASTPATSYEQYF.

The rearrangement links TRBV7-2 to TRBJ2-2, with D possibly TRBD2 on 6 matching bases. V was cut by 3 bases and J by 1 base, with 9 bases left in between. Per the germline V gene, CDR1 is SGHTA and CDR2 is FQGNSA. This CDR3 region has 15 residues. CDR3 amino acids: CASSLGLWNTGELFF. The CDR3 nucleotides read TGTGCCAGCAGCTTGGGACTTTGGAACACCGGGGAGCTGTTTTTT.

This rearrangement joins TRBV7-8 to TRBJ2-7; D might be TRBD1 (6 bases). The germline V gene encodes CDR1 SGHVS and CDR2 FQNEAQ. V gave up 2 bases and J gave up 2 bases, with 13 bases separating them. This CDR3 contains 15 residues. The CDR3 loop reads CASSLHQGPTYEQYF. The CDR3 DNA sequence: TGTGCCAGCAGCTTACATCAGGGGCCCACCTACGAGCAGTACTTC. Complete variable domain (other parts from reference TRBV7-8 and TRBJ2-7): GAGVSQSPRYKVAKRGQDVALRCDPISGHVSLFWYQQALGQGPEFLTYFQNEAQLDKSGLPSDRFFAERPEGSVSTLKIQRTQQEDSAVYLCASSLHQGPTYEQYFGPGTRLTVT.